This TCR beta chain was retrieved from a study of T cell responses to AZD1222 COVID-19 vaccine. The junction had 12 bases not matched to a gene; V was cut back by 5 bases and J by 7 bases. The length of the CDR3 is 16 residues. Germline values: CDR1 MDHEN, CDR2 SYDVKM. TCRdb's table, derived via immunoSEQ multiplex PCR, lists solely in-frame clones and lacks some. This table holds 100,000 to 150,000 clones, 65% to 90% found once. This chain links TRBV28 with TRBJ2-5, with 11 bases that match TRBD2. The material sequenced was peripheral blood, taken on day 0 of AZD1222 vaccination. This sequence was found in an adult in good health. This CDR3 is CASSGDSGGAWVTQYF. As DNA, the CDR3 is TGTGCCAGCAGTGGCGATAGCGGGGGGGCTTGGGTGACCCAGTACTTC.